The sequence of this TCR beta chain was determined in a study of T cells after posttransplantation cyclophosphamide. The CDR3 contains 13 residues. The germline V gene has CDR1 LNHDA and CDR2 SQIVND (reference sequence). Trimming took 5 bases from V and 5 from J; bases not matched to a gene: 2. Cells defined as naive were viable CD3+CD4+ or CD3+CD8+ and CCR7+CD45RA+CD45RO-CD95-CD27+CD28+. Profiled with immunoSEQ multiplex PCR; TCRdb holds only in-frame clones, not every one. The sample holds about 10,000 clones, roughly 98% seen once. Source material: naive CD4+ T cells sorted from PBMCs. This clonotype was obtained from a woman in her fifties or sixties in good health, CMV-negative, and a related stem cell transplant donor. The chain links TRBV19 to TRBJ2-3, with 9 bases aligning to TRBD1. CDR3: CASSSDRGDTQYF. The CDR3, as DNA: TGTGCCAGTAGTTCGGACAGGGGAGATACGCAGTATTTT.